This is a list of T cell receptor beta chains from one sample in a study of cytomegalovirus exposure and HLA in healthy donors. Assay used: immunoSEQ multiplex PCR; TCRdb lists only in-frame clones, some missing. The table lists 190,000 or so clones, 82% of them singletons, with around 0.1% in the top ten. What was sequenced was PBMCs. Receptors originate from a boy aged 2 to 9 in good health and CMV-seronegative. CDR3s include the opening cysteine and the closing phenylalanine or tryptophan. Each record gives: CDR3 length, J gene, clone size, V gene, D gene, CDR3 DNA, CDR3 protein. D genes are given only for firm matches. Size is omitted from some rows. Given values are once, few, many or a class for expanded clones.

CDR3 length: 16; J gene: TRBJ1-2; clone size: .; V gene: TRBV7-9; D gene: TRBD1; CDR3 DNA: TGTGCCAGCAGCTTAGGGAGGGGGCGGAGCCCGTATGGCTACACCTTC; CDR3 protein: CASSLGRGRSPYGYTF
CDR3 length: 15; J gene: TRBJ2-7; clone size: .; V gene: TRBV7-8; D gene: .; CDR3 DNA: TGTGCCAGCAGCTTAGGTCGACAGTCCAGCTACGAGCAGTACTTC; CDR3 protein: CASSLGRQSSYEQYF
CDR3 length: 16; J gene: TRBJ2-3; clone size: .; V gene: TRBV5-1; D gene: TRBD2; CDR3 DNA: TGCGCCAGCAGCTTGGGGGCGGGGGGTCTTCGAGATACGCAGTATTTT; CDR3 protein: CASSLGAGGLRDTQYF
CDR3 length: 15; J gene: TRBJ2-1; clone size: .; V gene: TRBV12-5; D gene: TRBD1; CDR3 DNA: TGTGCTAGTGGTTCAGGACAGGGGACAAAGAATGAGCAGTTCTTC; CDR3 protein: CASGSGQGTKNEQFF
CDR3 length: 17; J gene: TRBJ2-1; clone size: .; V gene: TRBV7-9; D gene: TRBD1; CDR3 DNA: TGTGCCAGCAGCTTACGCCGGGGAGACAGGGAGAACAATGAGCAGTTCTTC; CDR3 protein: CASSLRRGDRENNEQFF
CDR3 length: 20; J gene: TRBJ1-2; clone size: .; V gene: TRBV19; D gene: TRBD1; CDR3 DNA: TGTGCCAGTAGTATTTTAGTTTCTCGGGACAGGACGCCATTTGGCTATGGCTACACCTTC; CDR3 protein: CASSILVSRDRTPFGYGYTF
CDR3 length: 14; J gene: TRBJ1-2; clone size: .; V gene: TRBV6-5; D gene: .; CDR3 DNA: TGTGCCAGCAGCCGGGGGGCAGGGGTCTATGGCTACACCTTC; CDR3 protein: CASSRGAGVYGYTF
CDR3 length: 17; J gene: TRBJ1-3; clone size: .; V gene: TRBV15; D gene: .; CDR3 DNA: TGTGCCACCAGCAAAGCAGAGGGCTTTTACTCTGGAAACACCATATATTTT; CDR3 protein: CATSKAEGFYSGNTIYF
CDR3 length: 16; J gene: TRBJ2-3; clone size: .; V gene: TRBV7-8; D gene: TRBD2; CDR3 DNA: TGTGCCAGCAGCTTCGGAATAGCGGGGGGCCGAGATACGCAGTATTTT; CDR3 protein: CASSFGIAGGRDTQYF
CDR3 length: 15; J gene: TRBJ2-7; clone size: .; V gene: TRBV7-2; D gene: TRBD1; CDR3 DNA: TGTGCCAGCAGCACCACAGGGGATCATGCCTACGAGCAGTACTTC; CDR3 protein: CASSTTGDHAYEQYF
CDR3 length: 15; J gene: TRBJ2-3; clone size: .; V gene: TRBV9; D gene: .; CDR3 DNA: TGTGCCAGCAGCGTATCAGGGGTGAGCACAGATACGCAGTATTTT; CDR3 protein: CASSVSGVSTDTQYF
CDR3 length: 17; J gene: TRBJ2-5; clone size: .; V gene: TRBV7-7; D gene: TRBD2; CDR3 DNA: TGTGCTAGCACCCCCTTCGTGGCTAGCGGGGGTGGGGAGACCCAGTACTTC; CDR3 protein: CASTPFVASGGGETQYF
CDR3 length: 15; J gene: TRBJ2-7; clone size: .; V gene: TRBV4-2; D gene: TRBD2; CDR3 DNA: TGTGCCAGCAGCCAAGCGGGACTAGCGGGAGGAGAGCAGTACTTC; CDR3 protein: CASSQAGLAGGEQYF
CDR3 length: 15; J gene: TRBJ1-2; clone size: .; V gene: TRBV4-3; D gene: .; CDR3 DNA: TGCGCCAGCAGCCAAGATTCCGACAGGCGCTATGGCTACACCTTC; CDR3 protein: CASSQDSDRRYGYTF
CDR3 length: 13; J gene: TRBJ2-3; clone size: .; V gene: TRBV4-2; D gene: .; CDR3 DNA: TGTGCCAGCAGCGACTTCCCCACAGATACGCAGTATTTT; CDR3 protein: CASSDFPTDTQYF
CDR3 length: 16; J gene: TRBJ1-3; clone size: .; V gene: TRBV2; D gene: TRBD1; CDR3 DNA: TGTGCCAGCCGACTCCCGGGACAGGGGGCTGGAAACACCATATATTTT; CDR3 protein: CASRLPGQGAGNTIYF
CDR3 length: 14; J gene: TRBJ2-7; clone size: .; V gene: TRBV6-1; D gene: .; CDR3 DNA: TGTGCCAGCAGTCCGATAAGGGGAGGCTACGAGCAGTACTTC; CDR3 protein: CASSPIRGGYEQYF
CDR3 length: 14; J gene: TRBJ1-2; clone size: .; V gene: TRBV18; D gene: TRBD1; CDR3 DNA: TGTGCCAGCTCACCCCAGGGGGAGAGCTATGGCTACACCTTC; CDR3 protein: CASSPQGESYGYTF
CDR3 length: 15; J gene: TRBJ1-2; clone size: once; V gene: TRBV6-5; D gene: TRBD1; CDR3 DNA: TGTGCCAGCAGTACCGACAGGGGGCAATCCCATGGCTACACCTTC; CDR3 protein: CASSTDRGQSHGYTF
CDR3 length: 13; J gene: TRBJ2-7; clone size: .; V gene: TRBV18; D gene: .; CDR3 DNA: TGTGCCAGCTCACCATACCCACAGGGCGAGCAGTACTTC; CDR3 protein: CASSPYPQGEQYF
CDR3 length: 15; J gene: TRBJ1-2; clone size: .; V gene: TRBV6-5; D gene: TRBD1; CDR3 DNA: TGTGCCAGCAGTTCCCAGGGACAGGGAGTAGGAGGCTACACCTTC; CDR3 protein: CASSSQGQGVGGYTF
CDR3 length: 15; J gene: TRBJ2-1; clone size: .; V gene: TRBV9; D gene: TRBD2; CDR3 DNA: TGTGCCAGCAGCGGAGCGGGGGGGCTCTACAATGAGCAGTTCTTC; CDR3 protein: CASSGAGGLYNEQFF
CDR3 length: 14; J gene: TRBJ2-7; clone size: few; V gene: TRBV9; D gene: .; CDR3 DNA: TGTGCCAGCAGCGTAGGGACAGTGGGCTACGAGCAGTACTTC; CDR3 protein: CASSVGTVGYEQYF
CDR3 length: 14; J gene: TRBJ1-5; clone size: .; V gene: TRBV7-2; D gene: .; CDR3 DNA: TGTGCCAGCAGCTTAGGACAGGTTGCTCAGCCCCAGCATTTT; CDR3 protein: CASSLGQVAQPQHF
CDR3 length: 17; J gene: TRBJ2-1; clone size: .; V gene: TRBV4-3; D gene: TRBD2; CDR3 DNA: TGCGCCAGTACGAAGGAGAGCGGGGGGGCCTATGACAATGAGCAGTTCTTC; CDR3 protein: CASTKESGGAYDNEQFF
CDR3 length: 14; J gene: TRBJ2-3; clone size: .; V gene: TRBV11-1; D gene: .; CDR3 DNA: TGTGCCAGCAGCATATCACCGGGACTTGTCACGCAGTATTTT; CDR3 protein: CASSISPGLVTQYF
CDR3 length: 13; J gene: TRBJ1-1; clone size: .; V gene: TRBV4-1; D gene: .; CDR3 DNA: TGCGCCAGCAGCCAAGATCTTGAAGGGGGAGCTTTCTTT; CDR3 protein: CASSQDLEGGAFF
CDR3 length: 16; J gene: TRBJ1-2; clone size: few; V gene: TRBV29-1; D gene: TRBD1; CDR3 DNA: TGCAGCGTTGTTCAGACAGGGGCGACAGCTAACTATGGCTACACCTTC; CDR3 protein: CSVVQTGATANYGYTF
CDR3 length: 16; J gene: TRBJ1-1; clone size: .; V gene: TRBV7-2; D gene: .; CDR3 DNA: TGTGCCAGCAGCCGATACAGGACGAGCATGAACACTGAAGCTTTCTTT; CDR3 protein: CASSRYRTSMNTEAFF
CDR3 length: 16; J gene: TRBJ2-3; clone size: .; V gene: TRBV19; D gene: TRBD2; CDR3 DNA: TGTGCCAGTAGTATGGGACTAGCGGGGGGCCGGGATACGCAGTATTTT; CDR3 protein: CASSMGLAGGRDTQYF
CDR3 length: 17; J gene: TRBJ2-5; clone size: .; V gene: TRBV28; D gene: TRBD2; CDR3 DNA: TGTGCCAGCAGTTTATCGGGACTAGCGGGCGCTTCAGAGACCCAGTACTTC; CDR3 protein: CASSLSGLAGASETQYF
CDR3 length: 11; J gene: TRBJ1-2; clone size: .; V gene: TRBV7-9; D gene: TRBD1; CDR3 DNA: TGTGCCACCGACAGGGGCCATGGCTACACCTTC; CDR3 protein: CATDRGHGYTF
CDR3 length: 15; J gene: TRBJ1-4; clone size: .; V gene: TRBV7-2; D gene: TRBD1; CDR3 DNA: TGTGCCAGCAGCGGAGGGGGGACAGGGGGCAAAAAACTGTTTTTT; CDR3 protein: CASSGGGTGGKKLFF
CDR3 length: 12; J gene: TRBJ2-1; clone size: .; V gene: TRBV14; D gene: .; CDR3 DNA: TGTGCCAGCAGCACCCAGGGGAATGAGCAGTTCTTC; CDR3 protein: CASSTQGNEQFF
CDR3 length: 14; J gene: TRBJ1-1; clone size: .; V gene: TRBV19; D gene: .; CDR3 DNA: TGTGCCAGTAACTCAAACCGACAGGCCACTGAAGCTTTCTTT; CDR3 protein: CASNSNRQATEAFF
CDR3 length: 15; J gene: TRBJ1-1; clone size: .; V gene: TRBV5-1; D gene: .; CDR3 DNA: TGCGCCAGCACCCGGGAGGGACACGCGAACACTGAAGCTTTCTTT; CDR3 protein: CASTREGHANTEAFF
CDR3 length: 16; J gene: TRBJ2-6; clone size: .; V gene: TRBV6-5; D gene: .; CDR3 DNA: TGTGCCAGCAGTTATGCGGGGTACTCCGGGGCCGACGTCCTGACTTTC; CDR3 protein: CASSYAGYSGADVLTF
CDR3 length: 15; J gene: TRBJ1-1; clone size: .; V gene: TRBV4-3; D gene: .; CDR3 DNA: TGCGCCAGCAGCCCCTCCCTCTCGGCAGGGGTTGTAGCTTTCTTT; CDR3 protein: CASSPSLSAGVVAFF
CDR3 length: 15; J gene: TRBJ2-5; clone size: .; V gene: TRBV5-4; D gene: .; CDR3 DNA: TGTGCCAGCAGCTCAACCATACAGGGAAGAGAGACCCAGTACTTC; CDR3 protein: CASSSTIQGRETQYF
CDR3 length: 14; J gene: TRBJ2-7; clone size: .; V gene: TRBV9; D gene: .; CDR3 DNA: TGTGCCAGCAGCGTAGACGGGGGTCCCTACGAGCAGTACTTC; CDR3 protein: CASSVDGGPYEQYF
CDR3 length: 11; J gene: TRBJ2-5; clone size: .; V gene: TRBV20-1; D gene: .; CDR3 DNA: TGCAGTGCTCCTCTATGGGAGACCCAGTACTTC; CDR3 protein: CSAPLWETQYF
CDR3 length: 14; J gene: TRBJ1-1; clone size: .; V gene: TRBV5-1; D gene: .; CDR3 DNA: TGCGCCAGCACCCCAGACAGCAAGAACACTGAAGCTTTCTTT; CDR3 protein: CASTPDSKNTEAFF
CDR3 length: 13; J gene: TRBJ1-1; clone size: .; V gene: TRBV27; D gene: TRBD1; CDR3 DNA: TGTGCCAGCAGTTTGGGACAGGACACTGAAGCTTTCTTT; CDR3 protein: CASSLGQDTEAFF
CDR3 length: 15; J gene: TRBJ2-7; clone size: .; V gene: TRBV11-2; D gene: .; CDR3 DNA: TGTGCCAGCAGCTTAATCCAGGGAAGTGCCTACGAGCAGTACTTC; CDR3 protein: CASSLIQGSAYEQYF
CDR3 length: 14; J gene: TRBJ1-5; clone size: .; V gene: TRBV7-9; D gene: TRBD1; CDR3 DNA: TGTGCCAGCCAGGGACAGGGAGGAGGTCAGCCCCAGCATTTT; CDR3 protein: CASQGQGGGQPQHF
CDR3 length: 14; J gene: TRBJ2-7; clone size: .; V gene: TRBV6-5; D gene: .; CDR3 DNA: TGTGCCAGCAGTTACAACGACGAGGCCTACGAGCAGTACTTC; CDR3 protein: CASSYNDEAYEQYF
CDR3 length: 17; J gene: TRBJ2-2; clone size: .; V gene: TRBV7-8; D gene: TRBD2; CDR3 DNA: TGTGCCAGCAGCTTACGGGGGGGTGAGGGTACGGCCGGGGAGCTGTTTTTT; CDR3 protein: CASSLRGGEGTAGELFF
CDR3 length: 17; J gene: TRBJ2-5; clone size: few; V gene: TRBV5-1; D gene: TRBD1; CDR3 DNA: TGCGCCAGCAGCCCAATATCAGGACAGGGGCGAGAAGAGACCCAGTACTTC; CDR3 protein: CASSPISGQGREETQYF
CDR3 length: 17; J gene: TRBJ2-3; clone size: .; V gene: TRBV5-1; D gene: .; CDR3 DNA: TGCGCCAGCAGCTTGCTTAGCGCCGGGTTTGACACAGATACGCAGTATTTT; CDR3 protein: CASSLLSAGFDTDTQYF
CDR3 length: 16; J gene: TRBJ2-5; clone size: .; V gene: TRBV9; D gene: TRBD2; CDR3 DNA: TGTGCCAGCAGCGTAGCTAGCGGGGACGATTGGGAGACCCAGTACTTC; CDR3 protein: CASSVASGDDWETQYF
CDR3 length: 14; J gene: TRBJ2-1; clone size: few; V gene: TRBV9; D gene: TRBD2; CDR3 DNA: TGTGCCAGCAGTACTAGCGGGGGGGCCGGGGAGCAGTTCTTC; CDR3 protein: CASSTSGGAGEQFF
CDR3 length: 14; J gene: TRBJ2-5; clone size: .; V gene: TRBV4-1; D gene: TRBD2; CDR3 DNA: TGCGCCAGCAGCCATAGCGGGGGTGGAGAGACCCAGTACTTC; CDR3 protein: CASSHSGGGETQYF
CDR3 length: 15; J gene: TRBJ1-2; clone size: .; V gene: TRBV21-1; D gene: .; CDR3 DNA: TGTGCCAGCAGCAAAGGTCACATAGGGGGCTATGGCTACACCTTC; CDR3 protein: CASSKGHIGGYGYTF
CDR3 length: 15; J gene: TRBJ1-6; clone size: .; V gene: TRBV9; D gene: TRBD1; CDR3 DNA: TGTGCCAGCAGCCCCCTGACAGGGGCGTCCTCACCCCTCCACTTT; CDR3 protein: CASSPLTGASSPLHF